This T cell receptor beta chain is drawn from a study of T cell responses to AZD1222 COVID-19 vaccine. Generated by immunoSEQ multiplex PCR, the TCRdb table keeps only in-frame clones and is missing some. The sample lists 150,000 or so clones, under 95% occurring once. The CDR3 runs 16 residues. V was pared by 2 bases and J by 5 bases, with 16 bases between. The germline V gene encodes CDR1 SNHLY and CDR2 FYNNEI. The V gene is TRBV2, the J gene TRBJ2-1; D perhaps matches TRBD2 (5 bases). The input for sequencing was peripheral blood, taken on day 0 of AZD1222 vaccination. The origin of this receptor is an adult in good health. The CDR3 nucleotides read TGTGCCAGCAGTGAAATGGAAGCGGTTTACAACAATGAGCAGTTCTTC. Protein product: CASSEMEAVYNNEQFF.